This T cell receptor (beta chain) was sequenced for a study of T cell responses to AZD1222 COVID-19 vaccine. Overall study results and limits: At study baseline, merely five or six AZD1222 recipients were seropositive. Targets within unmutated variant regions were reportedly found for nearly half of spike-specific TCRs. Spike regions recognized by vaccine-associated CD4 TCRs spanned the protein, led by 160-218 and 743-854. The study found Spike-specific TCR breadth and depth rose after two AZD1222 doses.

Only in-frame clones appear in the TCRdb table, and some are missing; sequencing was by immunoSEQ multiplex PCR. The sample lists 120,000 to 150,000 clones, 90% occurring once. This clone showed up just once. What it binds is not known. Germline V lookup: CDR1 MGHRA, CDR2 YSYEKL. Trimming removed 1 base at V and 6 bases at J, with 15 bases between. The CDR3 has 15 residues. The chain joins TRBV4-1 to TRBJ1-1, with D hard to call. The sample consisted of peripheral blood, taken on day 0 of AZD1222 vaccination. This TCR was recovered from an adult in good health. The DNA for the CDR3 is TGCGCCAGCAGCCAAGCAGGCCTGCGGCGCGCTGAAGCTTTCTTT. It yields the protein CASSQAGLRRAEAFF.